Listed below are T cell receptor beta chains from one sample, sequenced in a study of prognosis after radiotherapy for stage I lung cancer. TCRdb processed the multiplex PCR reads anew with MiXCR; each CDR3 protein has one entry. The profile shows about 51,000 distinct CDR3 sequences, roughly 36% of them singletons. The specimen was PBMCs, collected before or after stereotactic body radiation therapy (not recorded which). The source is a donor aged 50 or older with non-small cell lung cancer. Each CDR3 is given without its conserved first and last residue. Each record gives: J gene, V gene, CDR3 protein.

TRBJ1-2	TRBV12-3/TRBV12-4	ASTTSQVRGYT
TRBJ1-2	TRBV29-1	SVGNSANYGYT
TRBJ2-6	TRBV12-5	ASGPGQAGANVLT
TRBJ2-1	TRBV20-1	SAKKGGDEQF
TRBJ2-7	TRBV30	AWSRGLAYEQY
TRBJ2-2	TRBV9	ASSVTQDRVGELF
TRBJ2-7	TRBV27	ASSFQDNPYEQY
TRBJ2-7	TRBV12-3/TRBV12-4	ASSPPRGDEQY
TRBJ2-3	TRBV6-4	ASSEGGGLAGGDTQY
TRBJ2-5	TRBV20-1	SAEELAGGDETQY
TRBJ2-7	TRBV20-1	SARGLADHYEQY
TRBJ2-7	TRBV2	ASKEREAGGEQY
TRBJ2-7	TRBV3-1	ASSRGQGGSSYEQY
TRBJ1-1	TRBV7-7	ASSRDKNTEAF
TRBJ2-7	TRBV28	ASSGGSNYEQY
TRBJ2-4	TRBV30	ACNSGSGVAKNIQY
TRBJ2-2	TRBV2	ASSDRTNTGELF
TRBJ2-3	TRBV7-9	ASSLVRGMGTDTQY
TRBJ1-6	TRBV5-1	ASSQTLRDRDSPLH
TRBJ2-7	TRBV6-1	ASRGSGAGEQY
TRBJ1-2	TRBV20-1	SARVARWGDGYGYT
TRBJ2-5	TRBV18	ASSPLGETQY
TRBJ2-1	TRBV6-2/TRBV6-3	ASRHSGHASSYNEQF
TRBJ1-5	TRBV24-1	ATSARGGNQPQH
TRBJ1-1	TRBV5-4	ASSLARGLATEAF
TRBJ1-2	TRBV5-1	ASIFGPGDNYGYT
TRBJ2-2	TRBV20-1	SASGGQGNTGELF
TRBJ1-5	TRBV15	ATSRDSGQPQH
TRBJ1-3	TRBV25-1	ASRDRSSGNTIY
TRBJ2-3	TRBV5-1	ASSPGGQGLDTQY
TRBJ1-2	TRBV12-3/TRBV12-4	ASIFRVGGLGGYT
TRBJ1-5	TRBV28	ASSILRGNQPQH
TRBJ2-5	TRBV5-1	ASSLAGSQVETQY
TRBJ2-2	TRBV5-1	ASIFTRAANTWELF
TRBJ1-3	TRBV12-3/TRBV12-4	ASSFGPGGSGNTTY
TRBJ2-2	TRBV7-9	ASSLESRAAGELF
TRBJ2-2	TRBV6-2/TRBV6-3	AARSGTANTGELF
TRBJ2-1	TRBV7-2	ASSRAGRSSYNEQF
TRBJ1-2	TRBV7-8	ASSLGRATAGTNYGYT
TRBJ2-5	TRBV12-3/TRBV12-4	ASTMRGGETQY
TRBJ1-1	TRBV5-1	ASSRIDGDTEAF
TRBJ2-7	TRBV5-1	ASRDRFYEQY
TRBJ2-1	TRBV4-1	ASSPRQGGSYNEQF
TRBJ2-5	TRBV7-2	ASSPAGETQY
TRBJ1-6	TRBV30	AWRGGTGTYNSPLH
TRBJ2-1	TRBV20-1	SGGGAVRSYNERF
TRBJ1-1	TRBV4-3	ASSRTGGVNTEAF
TRBJ2-3	TRBV2	ASRGLASTDTQY
TRBJ2-7	TRBV9	ASSATGTGGNEQY
TRBJ2-2	TRBV3-2	ASIVRLRLAAFTGELF
TRBJ2-3	TRBV11-2	ASSLSPSGRVGTQY
TRBJ2-1	TRBV3-2	ASTPLGQF
TRBJ1-2	TRBV5-1	ASSLDRPVGYT
TRBJ2-5	TRBV28	ASSLFRETQY
TRBJ1-6	TRBV20-1	SAATGTVNNSPLH
TRBJ2-7	TRBV4-1	ASSQVLRDSPLREQY